This TCR beta chain was captured in a study of neurological immune-mediated disorders. Sequencing runs each yielded over 160 million TCR-beta sequences from 15-18 subjects. TCRdb processed the 5' RACE reads anew with MiXCR; each CDR3 protein has one entry. Here the sample spans approximately 4,800 distinct CDR3 sequences, 20% to 30% being singletons. In its sample, this clonotype ranks as medium-sized. Per the germline V gene, CDR1 is SEHNR and CDR2 is FQNEAQ (reference sequence). The CDR3 is 12 residues long. V dropped 0 bases and J dropped 8 bases, with 7 bases sitting between them. The rearrangement uses TRBV7-9 and TRBJ1-1; no reliable D call. This TCR was recovered from a woman in her sixties with HTLV-1-associated myelopathy (HAM/TSP). Sequencing was done on a sample of CD8+ T cells from blood. This chain's CDR3 is CASSLAGREAFF. CDR3 bases: TGTGCCAGCAGCTTAGCGGGTAGGGAAGCTTTCTTT.